This TCR beta chain is from a study of blood T cell repertoires in COVID-19. As for the study in general: Material from acute and convalescent COVID-19 was sourced from the United States, Italy and Spain. T cells, B-cell-depleted T cells, or PBMCs supplied cDNA or gDNA.

The CDR3 consists of 15 residues. Per the germline V gene, CDR1 is SGHAT and CDR2 is FQNNGV. The germline V and J ends were trimmed by 1 base and 7 bases, with 13 bases remaining between them. How the authors handled the data: Researchers report that nucleated cell counts were estimated from reference gene primer amplification. The repertoire was sequenced with immunoSEQ multiplex PCR; TCRdb's copy has only in-frame clones and lacks some. The V and J calls and clone size are taken from that table; D and trimming were inferred from the DNA. Seen here are some 100,000 clones, roughly 84% observed once, and the top ten hold roughly 17%.

This receptor was identified in a woman aged 55-70 years with acute or convalescent COVID-19. Input material: peripheral blood. This chain links TRBV11-2 with TRBJ2-2; TRBD1 might be the D (5 bases). CDR3 loop: CASSLVLRGIGELFF. The CDR3, as DNA: TGTGCCAGCAGCTTAGTATTAAGGGGAATCGGGGAGCTGTTTTTT.